These T cell receptor beta chains were read from a single sample in a study of T cell repertoires in cytomegalovirus infection. These receptors' targets are unknown. Each CDR3 protein gets one entry after TCRdb re-called the reads with MiXCR. The table lists about 920,000 distinct CDR3 sequences, about 33% of them singletons. The input for sequencing was cultured CD8+ T cells from PBMCs, taken from culture after CMV antigen stimulation. The origin of the receptors is a human donor in good health (CMV status not recorded). Some clones in this sample may be carry-over from other donors' samples. Both conserved end residues are part of each CDR3. Fields, in order: V gene, J gene, D gene, clone size, CDR3 DNA, CDR3 protein. D genes are given only for firm matches. Expanded clones are given a class, and other clones once, few, many or no size at all.

V gene: TRBV6-1; J gene: TRBJ2-3; D gene: TRBD1; clone size: .; CDR3 DNA: TGTGCCAGCAGCCGTAAAGGACAGGTGCTAGATACGCAGTATTTT; CDR3 protein: CASSRKGQVLDTQYF
V gene: TRBV12-3/TRBV12-4; J gene: TRBJ1-5; D gene: TRBD1; clone size: many; CDR3 DNA: TGTGCCAGCAGCGCAGGGGGCCCCTATAGCAATCAGCCCCAGCATTTT; CDR3 protein: CASSAGGPYSNQPQHF
V gene: TRBV6-6; J gene: TRBJ2-6; D gene: .; clone size: few; CDR3 DNA: TGTGCCAGCAATCCCCTCAAGGCAGGTCCCTCTGGGGCCAACGTCCTGACTTTC; CDR3 protein: CASNPLKAGPSGANVLTF
V gene: TRBV5-5; J gene: TRBJ2-5; D gene: .; clone size: few; CDR3 DNA: TGTGCCAGCAGCTTTCCCGAGGGGCTCCGTCAAGAGACCCAGTACTTC; CDR3 protein: CASSFPEGLRQETQYF
V gene: TRBV2; J gene: TRBJ1-5; D gene: .; clone size: few; CDR3 DNA: TGTGCCAGCAGTGAACGACAGCGAAGCAATCAGCCCCAGCATTTT; CDR3 protein: CASSERQRSNQPQHF
V gene: TRBV27; J gene: TRBJ2-7; D gene: .; clone size: .; CDR3 DNA: TGTGCCAGCAGCAGGTCTTACGCGGGGGCATCCTACGAGCAGTACTTC; CDR3 protein: CASSRSYAGASYEQYF
V gene: TRBV7-9; J gene: TRBJ2-2; D gene: TRBD2; clone size: .; CDR3 DNA: TGTGCCACCCCGGGACTAGCTTCTGGGGAGCTGTTTTTT; CDR3 protein: CATPGLASGELFF
V gene: TRBV4-1; J gene: TRBJ1-1; D gene: .; clone size: .; CDR3 DNA: TGCGCCAGCAGCCAAGATACCGCAGGGATCGGGGACACTGAAGCTTTCTTT; CDR3 protein: CASSQDTAGIGDTEAFF
V gene: TRBV27; J gene: TRBJ2-3; D gene: TRBD2; clone size: .; CDR3 DNA: TGTGCCAGCAGTCTGAGCGGGGGCGCGGTTACGCAGTATTTT; CDR3 protein: CASSLSGGAVTQYF
V gene: TRBV7-9; J gene: TRBJ2-7; D gene: TRBD1; clone size: once; CDR3 DNA: TGTGCCAGCAGCCCGTGGACAGGGGGTCTATTCTACGAGCAGTACTTC; CDR3 protein: CASSPWTGGLFYEQYF
V gene: TRBV4-1; J gene: TRBJ2-6; D gene: .; clone size: .; CDR3 DNA: TGCGCCAGCAGCCAAGATTTCCCAGGGTGGTATGAATGGGCCAACGTCCTGACTTTC; CDR3 protein: CASSQDFPGWYEWANVLTF
V gene: TRBV19; J gene: TRBJ1-6; D gene: .; clone size: .; CDR3 DNA: TGTGCCAGTAGTATTACGGTAATCTCCAATAAGACACCCCTCCACTTT; CDR3 protein: CASSITVISNKTPLHF
V gene: TRBV7-9; J gene: TRBJ2-3; D gene: .; clone size: many; CDR3 DNA: TGTGCCAGCAGCTGGACTTTTAGCACAGATACGCAGTATTTT; CDR3 protein: CASSWTFSTDTQYF
V gene: TRBV12-3/TRBV12-4; J gene: TRBJ1-1; D gene: TRBD1; clone size: .; CDR3 DNA: TGTGCCAGCAGTACAGGCCCCCACAGGGGGCGACCTGAAGCTTTCTTT; CDR3 protein: CASSTGPHRGRPEAFF
V gene: TRBV7-2; J gene: TRBJ2-7; D gene: TRBD1; clone size: many; CDR3 DNA: TGTGCCAGCAGCCGGGGGCCGGACAGGGTATCCTACGAGCAGTACTTC; CDR3 protein: CASSRGPDRVSYEQYF
V gene: TRBV7-6; J gene: TRBJ1-5; D gene: .; clone size: few; CDR3 DNA: TGTGCCAGCACCAGGGCGTCGGGTCAGCCCCAGCATTTT; CDR3 protein: CASTRASGQPQHF
V gene: TRBV12-3/TRBV12-4; J gene: TRBJ2-1; D gene: TRBD2; clone size: once; CDR3 DNA: TGTGCCAGCACCCGGGGGGGGCCGCACAATGAGCAGTTCTTC; CDR3 protein: CASTRGGPHNEQFF
V gene: TRBV27; J gene: TRBJ1-2; D gene: .; clone size: .; CDR3 DNA: TGTGCCAGCAGTTCGTTATCGCGAACTTGGGATGGCTACACCTTC; CDR3 protein: CASSSLSRTWDGYTF
V gene: TRBV7-9; J gene: TRBJ1-5; D gene: .; clone size: many; CDR3 DNA: TGTGCCAGCACCCTCGGGACGCTCAATCAGCCCCAGCATTTT; CDR3 protein: CASTLGTLNQPQHF
V gene: TRBV4-1; J gene: TRBJ1-6; D gene: TRBD1; clone size: .; CDR3 DNA: TGCGCCAGCAGCCACGACGGACAGGGCGGTAGTTCACCCCTCCACTTT; CDR3 protein: CASSHDGQGGSSPLHF
V gene: TRBV7-8; J gene: TRBJ1-3; D gene: .; clone size: few; CDR3 DNA: TGTGCCAGCAGCCAATCTCATCCCCGGGGGGCGAGAAACACCATATATTTT; CDR3 protein: CASSQSHPRGARNTIYF
V gene: TRBV4-1; J gene: TRBJ2-1; D gene: TRBD2; clone size: .; CDR3 DNA: TGCGCCAGCAGCCCGACGGCGGGGGAATACAATGAGCAGTTCTTC; CDR3 protein: CASSPTAGEYNEQFF
V gene: TRBV7-9; J gene: TRBJ2-5; D gene: TRBD1; clone size: few; CDR3 DNA: TGTGCCAGCAGCTCCATCGCGACAGGGGACCTCCGAGAGACCCAGTACTTC; CDR3 protein: CASSSIATGDLRETQYF
V gene: TRBV7-8; J gene: TRBJ1-1; D gene: .; clone size: .; CDR3 DNA: TGTGCCAGCAGCTTAAAGGGGCTGGGTGGTGAAGCTTTCTTT; CDR3 protein: CASSLKGLGGEAFF
V gene: TRBV7-8; J gene: TRBJ2-5; D gene: TRBD2; clone size: many; CDR3 DNA: TGTGCCAGCAGCGACGGGGGGGCCCCAGAGACCCAGTACTTC; CDR3 protein: CASSDGGAPETQYF
V gene: TRBV5-6; J gene: TRBJ1-6; D gene: TRBD1; clone size: .; CDR3 DNA: TGTGCCAGCAGCTTGGGGACAGGGGTCCTTTCACCCCTCCACTTT; CDR3 protein: CASSLGTGVLSPLHF
V gene: TRBV27; J gene: TRBJ2-6; D gene: .; clone size: .; CDR3 DNA: TGTGCCAGCAAGATACAGGGTTCAGGGGCCAACGTCCTGACTTTC; CDR3 protein: CASKIQGSGANVLTF
V gene: TRBV6-4; J gene: TRBJ1-5; D gene: TRBD1; clone size: .; CDR3 DNA: TGTGCCAGCAGTGACCCTTGGCGACAGGGCGGTCAGCCCCAGCATTTT; CDR3 protein: CASSDPWRQGGQPQHF
V gene: TRBV6-5; J gene: TRBJ2-2; D gene: TRBD1; clone size: .; CDR3 DNA: TGTGCCAGCACCGTAGGGGGCCTCACCGGGGAGCTGTTTTTT; CDR3 protein: CASTVGGLTGELFF
V gene: TRBV4-2; J gene: TRBJ2-3; D gene: TRBD2; clone size: .; CDR3 DNA: TGTGCCAGCAGGAATAGGACTAGTGTAACAGATACGCAGTATTTT; CDR3 protein: CASRNRTSVTDTQYF
V gene: TRBV7-3; J gene: TRBJ2-3; D gene: TRBD2; clone size: .; CDR3 DNA: TGTGCCAGCAGCTTAAGAGGACGGGGGGGCGGATTCCTGACAGATACGCAGTATTTT; CDR3 protein: CASSLRGRGGGFLTDTQYF
V gene: TRBV19; J gene: TRBJ1-2; D gene: .; clone size: .; CDR3 DNA: TGTGCCAGTAGATCGACAGGCAAGTATGGCTACACCTTC; CDR3 protein: CASRSTGKYGYTF
V gene: TRBV6-5; J gene: TRBJ2-5; D gene: .; clone size: once; CDR3 DNA: TGTGCCAGCAGTTACTCTGGACACGACCAAGAGACCCAGTACTTC; CDR3 protein: CASSYSGHDQETQYF
V gene: TRBV7-6; J gene: TRBJ2-7; D gene: TRBD2; clone size: many; CDR3 DNA: TGTGCCAGCAGCTCTCTAGCGGGGGGCCCCTACGAGCAGTACTTC; CDR3 protein: CASSSLAGGPYEQYF
V gene: TRBV9; J gene: TRBJ2-5; D gene: .; clone size: .; CDR3 DNA: TGTGCCAGCAGCGTAGAAGAGACAGCCTCAGGGACCCAGTACTTC; CDR3 protein: CASSVEETASGTQYF
V gene: TRBV10-3; J gene: TRBJ1-2; D gene: .; clone size: .; CDR3 DNA: TGTGCCATCAGGTTACAGGGTAATGGCTACACCTTC; CDR3 protein: CAIRLQGNGYTF
V gene: TRBV7-6; J gene: TRBJ2-2; D gene: TRBD2; clone size: many; CDR3 DNA: TGTGCCAGCAGCTTACGTCTAGCGGGGAACACCGGGGAGCTGTTTTTT; CDR3 protein: CASSLRLAGNTGELFF
V gene: TRBV12-3/TRBV12-4; J gene: TRBJ1-2; D gene: TRBD1; clone size: few; CDR3 DNA: TGTGCCAGCAGTACCCCTCGGACAGGGAACTATGGCTACACCTTC; CDR3 protein: CASSTPRTGNYGYTF
V gene: TRBV6-6; J gene: TRBJ2-3; D gene: .; clone size: .; CDR3 DNA: TGTGCCAGCAGTACCGGACCGGCTAGCACAGATACGCAGTATTTT; CDR3 protein: CASSTGPASTDTQYF
V gene: TRBV12-3/TRBV12-4; J gene: TRBJ2-5; D gene: .; clone size: many; CDR3 DNA: TGTGCCAGCACTACAGGGAACCAAGAGACCCAGTACTTC; CDR3 protein: CASTTGNQETQYF
V gene: TRBV6-1; J gene: TRBJ2-5; D gene: TRBD1; clone size: many; CDR3 DNA: TGTGCCAGCAGTGATCCGGGCCAGGGGGAAGAGACCCAGTACTTC; CDR3 protein: CASSDPGQGEETQYF
V gene: TRBV4-3; J gene: TRBJ1-2; D gene: TRBD1; clone size: .; CDR3 DNA: TGCGCCAGCAGCCGGGACAGGAAACCTAACTATGGCTACACCTTC; CDR3 protein: CASSRDRKPNYGYTF
V gene: TRBV6-5; J gene: TRBJ1-1; D gene: .; clone size: few; CDR3 DNA: TGTGCCAGCAGTTACAGGGGCTTCACTGAAGCTTTCTTT; CDR3 protein: CASSYRGFTEAFF